Listed here are 31 T cell receptor beta chains from one sample, sequenced in a study of response to subunit inactivated influenza vaccine. Using its own MiXCR run on the RT-PCR reads, TCRdb lists one record per CDR3 protein. Of about 480,000 distinct CDR3 sequences detected, roughly 25% appear once; the ten largest clones hold less than 2.5%. This sample comprised CD4+ T cells sorted from PBMCs, obtained 4 to 6 days after vaccination. These receptors were taken from a man aged 50 or older who received an inactivated influenza vaccine.

The chain links TRBV29-1 to TRBJ2-2; TRBD1 or TRBD2 may be the D gene (5 bases each). Trimming took 6 bases from V and 6 from J, leaving 14 bases between them. Germline V gene data show CDR1 as SQVTM and CDR2 as ANQGSEA. CDR3 length: 13 amino acids. The CDR3 region is CSVSPGGPGELFF. In DNA, the CDR3 is TGCAGCGTCTCACCTGGGGGTCCCGGGGAGCTGTTTTTT.

The table lists this clonotype with a few counts. The gene calls are TRBV7-2 and TRBJ2-3, with 9 positions matching TRBD2. The germline V gene has CDR1 SGHTA and CDR2 FQGNSA. The CDR3 loop spans 15 amino acids. Trimming cost V 4 bases and J 3 bases; bases outside gene matches: 5. The CDR3 DNA sequence: TGTGCCAGCAGCTCGTGGACTAGCGTTACAGATACGCAGTATTTT. Protein sequence: CASSSWTSVTDTQYF.

The table lists this clonotype with a few counts. This chain joins TRBV3-1 and TRBJ2-7; 10 bases align to TRBD2. Germline V gene sequence: CDR1 LGHDT, CDR2 YNNKEL (reference sequence). The CDR3 has 15 residues. V trimming: 1 base; J trimming: 2 bases; junction bases outside the gene matches: 2. For the CDR3, the DNA is TGTGCCAGCAGCCAAGGACTAGCGGGCGCCTACGAGCAGTACTTC. Translation gives CASSQGLAGAYEQYF.

The chain joins TRBV2 to TRBJ2-4; D might be TRBD2 (6 bases). Trimming shortened V by 2 bases and J by 7 bases, and 12 bases separated the two germline ends. Germline CDR1 is SNHLY and CDR2 is FYNNEI. The CDR3 covers 14 residues. CDR3 DNA sequence: TGTGCCAGCAGTGAACAGGGAGGCTTGAACATTCAGTACTTC. This translates into CASSEQGGLNIQYF.

V and J are TRBV9 and TRBJ2-3; tentative D call: TRBD2 (5 bases). The ends were cut back, 0 bases at V and 2 bases at J, with 13 bases in the middle. The length of the CDR3 is 16 residues. Germline assignment: CDR1 SGDLS and CDR2 YYNGEE. Here the CDR3 reads CASSVVGSGFTDTQYF. The CDR3 nucleotides read TGTGCCAGCAGCGTAGTAGGATCGGGGTTCACAGATACGCAGTATTTT.

This clonotype was picked up a small number of times. V is TRBV30 and J is TRBJ2-1; tentatively, D is TRBD1 (6 bases). This CDR3 is 12 amino acids long. Germline V gene sequence: CDR1 GTSNPN, CDR2 SVGIG (reference sequence). Trimming took 2 bases from V and 8 from J, leaving 10 bases between them. The CDR3 region is CAWSTGSHEQFF. Written as DNA, the CDR3 is TGTGCCTGGAGTACAGGGAGTCATGAGCAGTTCTTC.

V usage is TRBV18 and J usage is TRBJ2-7; D not resolved. Trimming cost V 0 bases and J 4 bases, with 16 bases left between them. CDR1 is KGHSH and CDR2 is LQKENI in the germline V gene. The length of the CDR3 is 16 residues. The CDR3: CASSPPTSYPRYEQYF. The CDR3 bases are TGTGCCAGCTCACCACCGACGTCTTACCCCCGGTACGAGCAGTACTTC.

The V gene is TRBV5-1, the J gene TRBJ2-3, with TRBD2 identical over 11 bases. In germline, CDR1 is SGHRS, CDR2 YFSETQ. CDR3 length: 15 amino acids. Germline trimming cut 5 bases from V and 0 bases from J; bases unmatched to any gene: 2. The CDR3 DNA follows: TGCGCCAGCAGGACTAGCGGGACCAGCACAGATACGCAGTATTTT. Residues: CASRTSGTSTDTQYF. Variable domain in full (rest from reference TRBV5-1 and TRBJ2-3): KAGVTQTPRYLIKTRGQQVTLSCSPISGHRSVSWYQQTPGQGLQFLFEYFSETQRNKGNFPGRFSGRQFSNSRSEMNVSTLELGDSALYLCASRTSGTSTDTQYFGPGTRLTVL.

This chain uses TRBV4-3 with TRBJ2-1, with 10 bases identical to TRBD2. The length of the CDR3 is 15 residues. With 4 bases clipped from V and 6 bases from J, the junction kept 6 bases outside the gene matches. The germline V gene has CDR1 LGHNA and CDR2 YSLEER. The CDR3 DNA reads as TGCGCCAGCAGCCGACAGCGGGGGGGAATCAATGAGCAGTTCTTC. Residues: CASSRQRGGINEQFF.

This clonotype occurred a few times. The chain combines TRBV7-9 with TRBJ1-6, with D possibly matching TRBD1 (6 bases). Trimming pared 0 bases from V and 7 bases from J, leaving 10 bases between. The CDR3 consists of 15 residues. Germline V gene data show CDR1 as SEHNR and CDR2 as FQNEAQ (reference sequence). The CDR3 reads CASSLAQGWNSPLHF. CDR3 coding DNA: TGTGCCAGCAGCTTAGCACAGGGATGGAATTCACCCCTCCACTTT.

This clonotype was counted between two and nine times. V is TRBV6-5 and J is TRBJ2-2, with D perhaps assigned TRBD1 or TRBD2 (5 bases each). Trimming pared 7 bases from V and 5 bases from J, leaving 17 bases between. This CDR3 has 15 amino acids. Per the germline V gene, CDR1 is MNHEY and CDR2 is SVGAGI. Written as DNA, the CDR3 is TGTGCCAGCATTAAAACCGGGACGGCAACCGGGGAGCTGTTTTTT. As protein: CASIKTGTATGELFF.

This clonotype was seen many times. This rearrangement joins TRBV20-1 to TRBJ2-7; D possibly corresponds to TRBD2 (6 bases). This CDR3 comprises 14 residues. Germline-derived CDR1 and CDR2 are DFQATT and SNEGSKA (reference sequence). Written as DNA, the CDR3 is TGCAGCCCTGACCGCCCCGCGGGAACTTACGAGCAGTACTTC. Amino acid sequence: CSPDRPAGTYEQYF.

The genes are TRBV20-1 and TRBJ2-1, with D possibly matching TRBD1 (5 bases). V was pared by 6 bases and J by 4 bases, with 16 bases between. The CDR3 sequence is 14 residues long. The germline gives CDR1 DFQATT, CDR2 SNEGSKA (reference sequence). The CDR3 region is CSAEPESGYNEQFF. CDR3 bases: TGCAGTGCCGAACCCGAATCAGGGTACAATGAGCAGTTCTTC.

CDR3 bases: TGTGCCAGCAGCTTAGATGGGGCCTACAGTCAGCCCCAGCATTTT. Its translation: CASSLDGAYSQPQHF. The chain uses TRBV11-2 and TRBJ1-5; weak D call: TRBD1 (5 bases). CDR3 length: 15 amino acids. CDR1 and CDR2 (germline): SGHAT, FQNNGV. Trimming took off 0 bases at V and 6 bases at J, with 12 bases between the two ends.

This chain uses TRBV7-2 with TRBJ2-7; 8 bases are shared with TRBD1. In germline, CDR1 is SGHTA, CDR2 FQGNSA. J was trimmed by 4 bases and V by 4 bases; bases with no gene match: 12. The CDR3 totals 16 residues. DNA of the CDR3: TGTGCCAGCAGCTCCTCCCCCAGGGGGCTGGATTACGAGCAGTACTTC. It codes for CASSSSPRGLDYEQYF.

This clonotype was detected only a few times. V is TRBV20-1 and J is TRBJ1-1, with a weak D call TRBD1 (6 bases). From germline, CDR1 is DFQATT and CDR2 SNEGSKA (reference sequence). V was cut by 0 bases and J by 4 bases, with 12 bases left in between. This CDR3 has 14 residues. CDR3 nucleotide sequence: TGCAGTGCTAGAGATGGGCAGGGGATCACTGAAGCTTTCTTT. This encodes CSARDGQGITEAFF.

The chain links TRBV7-8 to TRBJ2-1; D not resolved. This CDR3 has 14 residues. Germline V gene data show CDR1 as SGHVS and CDR2 as FQNEAQ. The V end was cut by 1 base, the J end by 6 bases, with 10 bases between. The DNA of the CDR3 is TGTGCCAGCAGCTTAGATGCTAGATTCAATGAGCAGTTCTTC. This gives the protein CASSLDARFNEQFF.

DNA for the CDR3: TGTGCCAGCAGCTTAGTCGCCTGGGACAGGGAATCCTACGAGCAGTACTTC. Protein sequence: CASSLVAWDRESYEQYF. The chain employs TRBV7-9 and TRBJ2-7; 9 nucleotides align to TRBD1. This CDR3 has 17 amino acids. Trimming removed 1 base from V and 1 base from J; junction bases left unmatched: 8. Germline V lookup: CDR1 SEHNR, CDR2 FQNEAQ (reference sequence).

This clonotype was counted a few times. The chain employs TRBV7-2 and TRBJ2-3; 7 positions agree with TRBD2. The V gene's germline CDR1 is SGHTA and CDR2 FQGNSA. The CDR3 runs to 16 residues. V dropped 1 base and J dropped 5; count of bases not matched to a gene: 9. This chain's CDR3 is CASSLVFSGGGDTQYF. For the CDR3, the DNA is TGTGCCAGCAGCTTAGTTTTTTCTGGGGGGGGAGATACGCAGTATTTT.

The chain couples TRBV7-2 to TRBJ2-7; 8 bases match TRBD1. Germline CDR1 and CDR2: SGHTA and FQGNSA. The ends lost 4 bases at V and 7 bases at J; junction bases unmatched: 6. This CDR3 spans 13 amino acids. The CDR3 sequence is CASSSRTGQEQYF. Here the CDR3 DNA reads TGTGCCAGCAGCTCCAGGACAGGGCAGGAGCAGTACTTC.

This clonotype was picked up a small number of times. This chain connects TRBV24-1 to TRBJ2-5; D not resolved. Germline-derived CDR1 and CDR2 are KGHDR and SFDVKD. The CDR3 loop spans 13 amino acids. V was shortened by 9 bases and J by 1 base, with 11 bases between the two germline ends. CDR3: CATSGRIQETQYF. CDR3 DNA sequence: TGTGCCACCTCAGGACGGATCCAAGAGACCCAGTACTTC.

This chain joins TRBV6-5 and TRBJ1-4, with D uncertain. V lost 4 bases to trimming and J lost 4 bases, with 10 bases between them. This CDR3 is 14 amino acids long. The germline V gene has CDR1 MNHEY and CDR2 SVGAGI. The CDR3 loop reads CASSSTILNEKLFF. The CDR3 nucleotides read TGTGCCAGCAGTTCCACCATCCTTAATGAAAAACTGTTTTTT.

Note on this clonotype: Its ends do not fully match the called genes, so a read error is possible. The V call is TRBV7-2, the J call TRBJ1-1; D possibly corresponds to TRBD1 (5 bases). There are 13 residues in the CDR3. Germline loops: CDR1 SGHTA, CDR2 FQGNSA. CDR3 sequence reads: CASSLSRVAEALF. The CDR3 DNA reads as TGTGCCAGCAGCTTATCCAGGGTTGCTGAAGCTCTCTTT.

In this sample, this clonotype turned up a few times. The V gene is TRBV15, the J gene TRBJ2-7; tentatively, D is TRBD1 (5 bases). Germline V gives CDR1 LNHNV, CDR2 YYDKDF (reference sequence). The V end was cut by 0 bases, the J end by 2 bases, with 11 bases between. The CDR3 loop spans 15 amino acids. The CDR3 is CATSRDGARTYEQYF. The CDR3 nucleotides are TGTGCCACCAGCAGAGATGGGGCACGGACCTACGAGCAGTACTTC.

A few counts support this clonotype. The chain uses TRBV28 and TRBJ2-7; unclear D gene. V lost 7 bases, J lost 5 bases, and 15 bases lay in between. Germline V gene lookup returns CDR1 MDHEN and CDR2 SYDVKM. This CDR3 contains 13 residues. As DNA, the CDR3 is TGTGCCAGCAATAAAAATGCACTTAACGAGCAGTACTTC. Translated: CASNKNALNEQYF.

The chain uses TRBV6-1 and TRBJ2-5, with no clear D. Trimming took 6 bases from V and 0 from J, leaving 14 bases between them. CDR3 size: 15 residues. Germline-derived CDR1 and CDR2 are MNHNS and SASEGT. CDR3 protein: CASRSTVKYQETQYF. Here the CDR3 DNA reads TGTGCCAGCAGGTCCACAGTGAAATACCAAGAGACCCAGTACTTC.

The chain combines TRBV20-1 with TRBJ1-5; a possible D gene is TRBD1 (6 bases). This CDR3 is built from 13 residues. Germline CDR1 and CDR2: DFQATT and SNEGSKA (reference sequence). V was cut by 6 bases and J by 7 bases, with 16 bases left in between. The CDR3 DNA sequence: TGCAGTGCCTCCGGTATAAGGGGGCAGCCCCAGCATTTT. Protein sequence: CSASGIRGQPQHF.

This clonotype has just a few counts. The chain uses TRBV20-1 and TRBJ2-1, with 11 bases aligning to TRBD2. The CDR3 is made up of 14 amino acids. Trimming took 6 bases from V and 9 from J; bases not matched to a gene: 10. The germline V gene has CDR1 DFQATT and CDR2 SNEGSKA (reference sequence). CDR3 sequence (DNA): TGCAGTGCCAGGCTAGCGGGGGGTTCGGGTGAGCAGTTCTTC. The encoded protein is CSARLAGGSGEQFF.

This clonotype has just a few counts. This chain's CDR3 is CASSSYKGGASGSNTGELFF. The CDR3 DNA reads as TGTGCCAGCAGCTCGTATAAAGGGGGAGCTAGCGGATCGAACACCGGGGAGCTGTTTTTT. The chain links TRBV11-1 to TRBJ2-2; TRBD2 might be the D (7 bases). Looked up from germline, CDR1 is SGHAT and CDR2 is FQDESV (reference sequence). V was clipped by 4 bases and J by 0 bases, with 24 bases between them. The CDR3 is 20 residues long.

The chain has TRBV29-1 and TRBJ1-1; TRBD1 agrees at 10 bases. CDR1 SQVTM and CDR2 ANQGSEA come from the germline V gene. The CDR3 has 16 amino acids. V shed 4 bases and J 1 base; nucleotides not matched to a gene: 9. CDR3 residues: CSVGGQGVFGNTEAFF. Written as DNA, the CDR3 is TGCAGCGTTGGCGGACAGGGGGTTTTTGGGAACACTGAAGCTTTCTTT.

The chain is built from TRBV6-2 or TRBV6-3 and TRBJ1-5; D perhaps matches TRBD1 (6 bases). The V end was cut by 10 bases, the J end by 3 bases, with 13 bases between. The germline V gene encodes CDR1 MNHEY and CDR2 SVGEGT. The CDR3 consists of 13 residues. CDR3 nucleotide sequence: TGTGCCACTGGGCAGGGGACCAATCAGCCCCAGCATTTT. It translates to CATGQGTNQPQHF.